The subject of this entry is one T cell receptor beta chain. The second PCR ran roughly 7 to 11 cycles with a sample-barcoded 5' primer and J-beta primers. One entry per CDR3 protein results from TCRdb running MiXCR on the 5' RACE reads. This sample has some 1.6 million distinct CDR3 sequences; around 36% occur once, and the top ten carry roughly 12%. The sample originates from a study of blood T cells in healthy people across ages. Germline V gives CDR1 MNHNY, CDR2 SVGAGI (reference sequence). After removal of 5 bases from V and 4 bases from J, the junction contained 9 bases not matched to a gene. The CDR3 has 15 amino acids.

The rearrangement links TRBV6-6 to TRBJ1-2, with TRBD1 matching over 8 bases. The sequence was obtained from a woman in her 30s in good health. Sequenced sample: blood. CDR3 sequence: CASSPLDREVYGYTF. Here the CDR3 DNA reads TGTGCCAGCAGTCCCTTGGACAGGGAAGTCTATGGCTACACCTTC.